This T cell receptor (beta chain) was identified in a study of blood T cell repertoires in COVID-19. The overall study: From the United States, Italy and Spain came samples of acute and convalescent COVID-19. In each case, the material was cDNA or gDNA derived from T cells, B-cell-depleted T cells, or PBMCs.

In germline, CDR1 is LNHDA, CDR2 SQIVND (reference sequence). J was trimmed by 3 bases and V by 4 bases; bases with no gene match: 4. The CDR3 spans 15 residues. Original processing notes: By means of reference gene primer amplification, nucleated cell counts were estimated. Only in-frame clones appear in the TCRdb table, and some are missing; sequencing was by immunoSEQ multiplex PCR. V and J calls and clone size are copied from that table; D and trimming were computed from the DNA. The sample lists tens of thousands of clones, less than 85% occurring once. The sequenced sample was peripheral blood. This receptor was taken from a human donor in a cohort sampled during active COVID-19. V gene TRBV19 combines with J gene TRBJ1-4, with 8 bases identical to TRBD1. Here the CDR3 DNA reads TGTGCCAGTAGTAGCCAGGGGGCTCCTAATGAAAAACTGTTTTTT. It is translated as CASSSQGAPNEKLFF.